This TCR beta chain comes out of a study of blood T cell repertoires in COVID-19. Repertoires were generated with immunoSEQ multiplex PCR, while TCRdb's copy carries only in-frame clones and drops some. Of 150,000 to 200,000 clones listed, less than 85% are singletons. The specimen sequenced was PBMCs or T cells enriched from blood (not recorded which). The sequence came from a woman aged 60-75 years with acute COVID-19.

CDR3 amino acids: CASSQDFTGSNEQYF. The CDR3, as DNA: TGTGCCAGCAGCCAAGATTTCACAGGGTCAAACGAGCAGTACTTC. The genes are TRBV4-2 and TRBJ2-7, with a weak D call TRBD1 (6 bases). CDR1 and CDR2 (germline): LGHNA, YNFKEQ. The V end lost 0 bases, the J end lost 5 bases, and 14 bases lay between the germline ends. This CDR3 is built from 15 residues.